A selection of T cell receptor beta chains follows, all from one sample in a study of OX40 agonist ivuxolimab in advanced cancers. Measured with immunoSEQ multiplex PCR; TCRdb has only the in-frame clones, and not every one. The sample shows tens of thousands of clones, about 81% of them seen only once. Sequencing used CD4+ or CD8+ T cells sorted from blood, obtained in a trial of the OX40 agonist ivuxolimab. These receptors were obtained from an adult with an advanced solid tumor such as melanoma, head and neck, liver or kidney cancer. CDR3s include the opening cysteine and the closing phenylalanine or tryptophan. Fields, in order: D gene, J gene, clone size, V gene, CDR3 protein, CDR3 DNA. A D gene is named only where the DNA matches it firmly. Size is omitted from some rows. Given values are once, few, many or a class for expanded clones.

d_call: .; j_call: TRBJ2-1; clone_size: .; v_call: TRBV6-5; cdr3_aa: CASSYLGANEQFF; cdr3_nt: TGTGCCAGCAGTTACCTAGGTGCCAATGAGCAGTTCTTC
d_call: .; j_call: TRBJ1-4; clone_size: .; v_call: TRBV19; cdr3_aa: CASNRRSFNEKLFF; cdr3_nt: TGTGCCAGTAATCGACGGAGTTTTAATGAAAAACTGTTTTTT
d_call: .; j_call: TRBJ2-5; clone_size: .; v_call: TRBV9; cdr3_aa: CASSVSRTATKETQYF; cdr3_nt: TGTGCCAGCAGCGTCTCTAGGACAGCAACTAAAGAGACCCAGTACTTC
d_call: .; j_call: TRBJ1-5; clone_size: once; v_call: TRBV5-6; cdr3_aa: CASSSTYTGRRGPQHF; cdr3_nt: TGTGCCAGCAGCTCAACTTATACAGGGAGAAGGGGGCCCCAGCATTTT
d_call: .; j_call: TRBJ1-5; clone_size: .; v_call: TRBV19; cdr3_aa: CASSIESLANQPQHF; cdr3_nt: TGTGCCAGTAGTATTGAATCCCTGGCTAATCAGCCCCAGCATTTT
d_call: TRBD1; j_call: TRBJ1-2; clone_size: .; v_call: TRBV30; cdr3_aa: CAWRGDRAAYGYTF; cdr3_nt: TGTGCCTGGAGGGGAGACAGGGCGGCCTATGGCTACACCTTC
d_call: .; j_call: TRBJ2-7; clone_size: .; v_call: TRBV2; cdr3_aa: CASSPNEQYF; cdr3_nt: TGTGCCAGCAGTCCTAACGAGCAGTACTTC
d_call: TRBD1; j_call: TRBJ1-1; clone_size: .; v_call: TRBV6-5; cdr3_aa: CASSSMGQDPEAFF; cdr3_nt: TGTGCCAGCAGCTCGATGGGACAGGACCCTGAAGCTTTCTTT
d_call: TRBD2; j_call: TRBJ2-2; clone_size: once; v_call: TRBV7-9; cdr3_aa: CASSQLAGVTGELFF; cdr3_nt: TGTGCCAGCAGCCAACTAGCGGGAGTTACCGGGGAGCTGTTTTTT
d_call: .; j_call: TRBJ2-2; clone_size: .; v_call: TRBV7-6; cdr3_aa: CASSLGGSTGELFF; cdr3_nt: TGTGCCAGCAGCTTAGGGGGGTCGACCGGGGAGCTGTTTTTT
d_call: TRBD1; j_call: TRBJ1-1; clone_size: .; v_call: TRBV18; cdr3_aa: CASSPWTGEDTEAFF; cdr3_nt: TGTGCCAGCTCACCCTGGACAGGGGAGGACACTGAAGCTTTCTTT
d_call: TRBD2; j_call: TRBJ2-7; clone_size: .; v_call: TRBV4-1; cdr3_aa: CASSRQASGYEQYF; cdr3_nt: TGCGCCAGCAGTCGCCAGGCTAGCGGCTACGAGCAGTACTTC
d_call: .; j_call: TRBJ2-6; clone_size: .; v_call: TRBV19; cdr3_aa: CAGSPGSYSGANVLTF; cdr3_nt: TGTGCCGGCTCCCCGGGATCATACTCTGGGGCCAACGTCCTGACTTTC
d_call: TRBD2; j_call: TRBJ2-3; clone_size: .; v_call: TRBV10-1; cdr3_aa: CASSGEGITDTQYF; cdr3_nt: TGCGCCAGCAGTGGGGAGGGGATCACAGATACGCAGTATTTT
d_call: TRBD2; j_call: TRBJ2-1; clone_size: few; v_call: TRBV10-3; cdr3_aa: CAIWDTVSGRLDEQFF; cdr3_nt: TGTGCCATCTGGGACACAGTAAGCGGGAGGCTCGATGAGCAGTTCTTC
d_call: .; j_call: TRBJ1-5; clone_size: .; v_call: TRBV5-8; cdr3_aa: CASSLQAHQPQHF; cdr3_nt: TGTGCCAGCAGCTTACAGGCGCATCAGCCCCAGCATTTT
d_call: .; j_call: TRBJ2-5; clone_size: .; v_call: TRBV14; cdr3_aa: CASSLAFQGETQYF; cdr3_nt: TGTGCCAGCAGCCTAGCCTTTCAGGGAGAGACCCAGTACTTC
d_call: .; j_call: TRBJ2-7; clone_size: .; v_call: TRBV10-1; cdr3_aa: CASSSRVLGEQYF; cdr3_nt: TGCGCCAGCAGTTCCCGGGTATTGGGCGAGCAGTACTTC
d_call: .; j_call: TRBJ2-3; clone_size: .; v_call: TRBV7-2; cdr3_aa: CASSPSYGVSTDTQYF; cdr3_nt: TGTGCCAGCAGCCCCTCCTACGGGGTTAGCACAGATACGCAGTATTTT
d_call: TRBD2; j_call: TRBJ2-7; clone_size: .; v_call: TRBV6-5; cdr3_aa: CASRAGLAGGHEQYF; cdr3_nt: TGTGCCAGCAGGGCGGGACTAGCGGGGGGCCACGAGCAGTACTTC
d_call: .; j_call: TRBJ1-6; clone_size: .; v_call: TRBV7-6; cdr3_aa: CASSLGVPNSPLHF; cdr3_nt: TGTGCCAGCAGCTTAGGTGTTCCGAATTCACCCCTCCACTTT
d_call: TRBD1; j_call: TRBJ2-7; clone_size: .; v_call: TRBV5-1; cdr3_aa: CASSFRDRGRGEQYF; cdr3_nt: TGCGCCAGCAGCTTCCGGGACAGGGGGCGCGGCGAGCAGTACTTC
d_call: TRBD2; j_call: TRBJ2-1; clone_size: .; v_call: TRBV7-2; cdr3_aa: CASSLRASGSSYNEQFF; cdr3_nt: TGTGCCAGCAGCCTGCGTGCTAGCGGCTCCTCCTACAATGAGCAGTTCTTC
d_call: .; j_call: TRBJ2-4; clone_size: .; v_call: TRBV21-1; cdr3_aa: CASSKLSGTRAENIQYF; cdr3_nt: TGTGCCAGCAGCAAACTCTCCGGGACTAGAGCAGAAAACATTCAGTACTTC
d_call: .; j_call: TRBJ2-1; clone_size: .; v_call: TRBV10-1; cdr3_aa: CASSRGSHSYNEQFF; cdr3_nt: TGCGCCAGCAGTCGGGGCAGCCACTCCTACAATGAGCAGTTCTTC
d_call: .; j_call: TRBJ1-5; clone_size: .; v_call: TRBV29-1; cdr3_aa: CSVITDSNQPQHF; cdr3_nt: TGCAGCGTAATTACTGATAGCAATCAGCCCCAGCATTTT
d_call: .; j_call: TRBJ2-7; clone_size: .; v_call: TRBV6-7; cdr3_aa: CASSYNLTYEQYF; cdr3_nt: TGTGCCAGCAGTTACAACTTGACCTACGAGCAGTACTTC
d_call: .; j_call: TRBJ2-7; clone_size: once; v_call: TRBV30; cdr3_aa: CAGPRGPTNEQYF; cdr3_nt: TGTGCCGGACCCAGGGGACCCACTAACGAGCAGTACTTC
d_call: .; j_call: TRBJ2-1; clone_size: .; v_call: TRBV7-9; cdr3_aa: CASSPPRRLSSYNEQFF; cdr3_nt: TGTGCCAGCAGCCCACCCCGGCGTCTATCATCCTACAATGAGCAGTTCTTC
d_call: TRBD2; j_call: TRBJ2-7; clone_size: .; v_call: TRBV5-1; cdr3_aa: CASSLVSSGRSGYEQYF; cdr3_nt: TGCGCCAGCAGCTTGGTGTCTAGCGGGAGAAGTGGGTACGAGCAGTACTTC
d_call: TRBD2; j_call: TRBJ2-7; clone_size: .; v_call: TRBV9; cdr3_aa: CASSVAGTSGSGEQYF; cdr3_nt: TGTGCCAGCAGCGTAGCCGGGACTAGCGGGAGCGGCGAGCAGTACTTC
d_call: .; j_call: TRBJ2-2; clone_size: once; v_call: TRBV29-1; cdr3_aa: CSAGASVNTGELFF; cdr3_nt: TGCAGCGCCGGGGCTAGCGTCAACACCGGGGAGCTGTTTTTT
d_call: .; j_call: TRBJ2-7; clone_size: .; v_call: TRBV4-1; cdr3_aa: CASSHRGATYEQYF; cdr3_nt: TGCGCCAGCAGCCACCGGGGGGCAACCTACGAGCAGTACTTC
d_call: .; j_call: TRBJ1-4; clone_size: .; v_call: TRBV5-4; cdr3_aa: CASSLGQRLNEKLFF; cdr3_nt: TGTGCCAGCAGCTTAGGACAGCGGCTTAATGAAAAACTGTTTTTT
d_call: .; j_call: TRBJ2-7; clone_size: .; v_call: TRBV7-8; cdr3_aa: CASSLTGRGYEQYF; cdr3_nt: TGTGCCAGCAGCCTGACAGGGAGGGGATACGAGCAGTACTTC
d_call: TRBD1; j_call: TRBJ1-5; clone_size: .; v_call: TRBV30; cdr3_aa: CAWGGQGRPPQHF; cdr3_nt: TGTGCCTGGGGTGGACAGGGGAGGCCGCCCCAGCATTTT
d_call: .; j_call: TRBJ1-5; clone_size: .; v_call: TRBV5-3; cdr3_aa: CARSLASSSNQPQHF; cdr3_nt: TGTGCCAGAAGCTTGGCGAGCAGCAGCAATCAGCCCCAGCATTTT
d_call: TRBD1; j_call: TRBJ2-3; clone_size: .; v_call: TRBV5-4; cdr3_aa: CASSLDRGLTDTQYF; cdr3_nt: TGTGCCAGCAGCTTGGACAGGGGTTTAACAGATACGCAGTATTTT
d_call: TRBD1; j_call: TRBJ1-5; clone_size: .; v_call: TRBV19; cdr3_aa: CASSTGTVSNQPQHF; cdr3_nt: TGTGCCAGTAGTACCGGGACAGTTAGCAATCAGCCCCAGCATTTT
d_call: .; j_call: TRBJ2-7; clone_size: .; v_call: TRBV20-1; cdr3_aa: CSAARLEQYF; cdr3_nt: TGCAGTGCGGCCCGCCTCGAGCAGTACTTC
d_call: .; j_call: TRBJ1-4; clone_size: .; v_call: TRBV10-1; cdr3_aa: CASRTGGNEKLFF; cdr3_nt: TGCGCCAGTCGAACCGGGGGAAATGAAAAACTGTTTTTT
d_call: .; j_call: TRBJ1-1; clone_size: few; v_call: TRBV5-1; cdr3_aa: CASKRGEGTEAFF; cdr3_nt: TGCGCCAGCAAGAGAGGGGAAGGCACTGAAGCTTTCTTT
d_call: .; j_call: TRBJ2-1; clone_size: .; v_call: TRBV18; cdr3_aa: CASSRVLRSSHEQFF; cdr3_nt: TGTGCCAGCTCACGCGTGCTCAGGAGTTCTCATGAGCAGTTCTTC